This T cell receptor (beta chain) was recorded in a study of OX40 agonist ivuxolimab in advanced cancers. Study results and caveats: What antigens the expanded peripheral T cells recognized was never established. Those patients achieving a partial response at 0.1-3.0 mg/kg showed among the lowest clonal expansion.

Germline assignment: CDR1 SGHTS and CDR2 YDEGEE. This CDR3 comprises 15 residues. The ends were cut back, 3 bases at V and 0 bases at J, with 10 bases in the middle. Some clones are missing from TCRdb's copy, which holds only in-frame ones; the method was immunoSEQ multiplex PCR. Of approximately 65,000 clones listed, 89% are singletons. If patients had autoimmune disease history or systemic immunosuppression, they were excluded. On this clone itself: What it binds is unknown.

V and J are TRBV5-8 and TRBJ2-1; D possibly corresponds to TRBD1 (6 bases). This clonotype was obtained from an adult with an advanced solid tumor such as melanoma, head and neck, liver or kidney cancer. Specimen: CD4+ or CD8+ T cells sorted from blood, collected in a trial of the OX40 agonist ivuxolimab. The CDR3 loop reads CASSSGDGSYNEQFF. DNA of the CDR3: TGTGCCAGCAGCTCAGGGGACGGCTCCTACAATGAGCAGTTCTTC.